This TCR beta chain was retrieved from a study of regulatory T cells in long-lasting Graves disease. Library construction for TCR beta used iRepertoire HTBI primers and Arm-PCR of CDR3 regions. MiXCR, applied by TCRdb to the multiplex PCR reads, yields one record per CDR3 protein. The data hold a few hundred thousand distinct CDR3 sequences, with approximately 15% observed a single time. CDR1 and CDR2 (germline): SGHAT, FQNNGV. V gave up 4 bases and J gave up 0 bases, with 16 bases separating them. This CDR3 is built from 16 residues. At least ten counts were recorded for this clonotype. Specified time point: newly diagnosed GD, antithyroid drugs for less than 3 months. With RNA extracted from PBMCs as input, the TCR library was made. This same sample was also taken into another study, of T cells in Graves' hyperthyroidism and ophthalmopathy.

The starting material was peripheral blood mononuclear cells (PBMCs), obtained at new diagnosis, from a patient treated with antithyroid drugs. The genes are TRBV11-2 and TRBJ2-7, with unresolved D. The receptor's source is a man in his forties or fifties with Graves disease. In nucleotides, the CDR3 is TGTGCCAGCAGCTCCCTACGGCCCTGGTACTCCTACGAGCAGTACTTC. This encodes CASSSLRPWYSYEQYF.